This entry lists 32 T cell receptor beta chains sequenced from one sample in a study of T cells in Graves' hyperthyroidism and ophthalmopathy. Template material for amplifying TCR beta CDR3 regions consisted of RNA transcripts. The primer set for the first-round RT-PCR of the TCR CDR3 was HTBI. Each CDR3 protein gets one entry after TCRdb re-called the multiplex PCR reads with MiXCR. The sample yields 640,000 or so distinct CDR3 sequences, 14% seen once. Source material: blood. Source of these receptors: a woman between 18 and 29 years old with Graves' ophthalmopathy.

In this sample, this clonotype turned up a few times. V usage is TRBV9 and J usage is TRBJ2-2; D gene uncertain. Between the trimmed V and J ends, which lost 0 bases and 1 base, there was a span of 4 bases. The CDR3 contains 14 residues. The germline gives CDR1 SGDLS, CDR2 YYNGEE. CDR3 nucleotide sequence: TGTGCCAGCAGCGTAGTAGGGAACACCGGGGAGCTGTTTTTT. Protein product: CASSVVGNTGELFF.

This clonotype was found a few times. The chain joins TRBV9 to TRBJ2-7, with TRBD1 as a possible D gene (6 bases). V shed 2 bases and J shed 4 bases, with 13 bases lying between them. The length of the CDR3 is 14 residues. The germline V gene has CDR1 SGDLS and CDR2 YYNGEE. The CDR3 nucleotides read TGTGCCAGCAGCGTCCGGGCAGGGGAATACGAGCAGTACTTC. It translates to CASSVRAGEYEQYF. The variable domain in full, completed from reference TRBV9 and TRBJ2-7, reads DSGVTQTPKHLITATGQRVTLRCSPRSGDLSVYWYQQSLDQGLQFLIQYYNGEERAKGNILERFSAQQFPDLHSELNLSSLELGDSALYFCASSVRAGEYEQYFGPGTRLTVT.

This clonotype was seen many times. One end of the junction does not line up with germline, which may come from a read error. The rearrangement joins TRBV7-9 to TRBJ2-2, with D hard to call. The CDR3 extends over 12 amino acids. The germline V gene encodes CDR1 SEHNR and CDR2 FQNEAQ (reference sequence). In nucleotides, the CDR3 is TGTGCCAGCAGTTTAGCCGCCGGGGAGCTGTTTTTT. This translates into CASSLAAGELFF.

This clonotype came up a few times. The rearrangement joins TRBV7-2 to TRBJ2-5; 11 bases are a match to TRBD2. V gave up 1 base and J gave up 0 bases; unmatched junction bases: 1. This CDR3 contains 16 residues. The V gene's germline CDR1 is SGHTA and CDR2 FQGNSA. CDR3 residues: CASSLEGLADQETQYF. CDR3 DNA sequence: TGTGCCAGCAGCTTAGAGGGACTAGCGGACCAAGAGACCCAGTACTTC.

This clonotype has only a few counts. The chain has TRBV27 and TRBJ2-6, with TRBD2 as a possible D gene (6 bases). This CDR3 has 14 residues. In germline, CDR1 is MNHEY, CDR2 SMNVEV (reference sequence). V was trimmed by 6 bases and J by 1 base, leaving 7 bases between them. The CDR3 loop reads CASRGRSGANVLTF. The CDR3 DNA follows: TGTGCCAGCAGAGGGAGGTCTGGGGCCAACGTCCTGACTTTC.

In this sample, this clonotype turned up a few times. This sequence joins TRBV27 and TRBJ1-5; D gene unclear. V shed 3 bases and J shed 5 bases, with 8 bases lying between them. The germline V gene encodes CDR1 MNHEY and CDR2 SMNVEV (reference sequence). The CDR3 is 13 amino acids. In DNA, the CDR3 is TGTGCCAGCAGTTTTTTGCTAGATCAGCCCCAGCATTTT. This codes for CASSFLLDQPQHF.

The chain has TRBV13 and TRBJ2-5; D may be TRBD1 or TRBD2 (5 bases each). The CDR3 is 13 residues long. The V and J ends lost 4 bases and 2 bases respectively, with 8 bases between them. Germline lookup yields CDR1 PRHDT and CDR2 FYEKMQ (reference sequence). The CDR3 is CASSWDVQETQYF. CDR3 in DNA: TGTGCCAGCAGCTGGGACGTACAAGAGACCCAGTACTTC. Full variable domain (outside the CDR3, taken from reference TRBV13 and TRBJ2-5): AAGVIQSPRHLIKEKRETATLKCYPIPRHDTVYWYQQGPGQDPQFLISFYEKMQSDKGSIPDRFSAQQFSDYHSELNMSSLELGDSALYFCASSWDVQETQYFGPGTRLLVL.

The table lists this clonotype with many counts. This chain uses TRBV7-9 with TRBJ2-7; 7 positions match TRBD1. V was clipped by 4 bases and J by 0 bases; unmatched bases: 12. CDR3 length: 17 residues. Germline lookup yields CDR1 SEHNR and CDR2 FQNEAQ (reference sequence). The CDR3 loop reads CASSYRNQGQLSYEQYF. CDR3 bases: TGTGCCAGCAGCTATCGGAACCAGGGACAGCTCTCCTACGAGCAGTACTTC.

The sample holds many counts of this clonotype. The V gene is TRBV7-2, the J gene TRBJ2-1, with TRBD2 matching 7 bases. Trimming took 4 bases from V and 5 from J; bases not matched to a gene: 8. CDR1 is SGHTA, CDR2 FQGNSA, per germline. The CDR3 length is 15 residues. The DNA for the CDR3 is TGTGCCAGCAGCTCCTACGGGACTACCCACAATGAGCAGTTCTTC. It encodes CASSSYGTTHNEQFF. Complete variable domain (other parts from reference TRBV7-2 and TRBJ2-1): GAGVSQSPSNKVTEKGKDVELRCDPISGHTALYWYRQSLGQGLEFLIYFQGNSAPDKSGLPSDRFSAERTGGSVSTLTIQRTQQEDSAVYLCASSSYGTTHNEQFFGPGTRLTVL.

This clonotype was found many times. CDR3 coding DNA: TGTGCCAGCAGCGGCTCCAGGGGCGCAGCCAAAAACATTCAGTACTTC. Translating gives CASSGSRGAAKNIQYF. The chain links TRBV11-3 to TRBJ2-4; D is perhaps TRBD1 (6 bases). The CDR3 runs to 16 residues. The germline V gene has CDR1 SGHNT and CDR2 YENEEA. Trimming stripped 5 bases from V and 0 bases from J, with 14 bases between.

In this sample, this clonotype turned up many times. The genes are TRBV6-1 and TRBJ2-3; TRBD2 is a possible D gene (6 bases). V was trimmed by 6 bases and J by 2 bases, leaving 12 bases between them. Germline V gene lookup returns CDR1 MNHNS and CDR2 SASEGT. This CDR3 contains 14 residues. DNA of the CDR3: TGTGCCAGCAGCTCCGGGACTCTCACAGATACGCAGTATTTT. Translation: CASSSGTLTDTQYF.

The table lists this clonotype with a few counts. V is TRBV14 and J is TRBJ2-3; possible D gene TRBD2, 6 bases. Germline CDR1 and CDR2: SGHDN and FVKESK. The CDR3 spans 15 residues. The ends were cut back, 3 bases at V and 2 bases at J, with 12 bases in the middle. The CDR3: CASSHSRESTDTQYF. The CDR3 nucleotides read TGTGCCAGCAGCCACTCCCGGGAGTCCACAGATACGCAGTATTTT.

The CDR3 coding sequence is TGTGCCAGCAGCGTCTCGGGACAGGGGAGCGATGGCTACACCTTC. Amino acid sequence: CASSVSGQGSDGYTF. This chain links TRBV12-3 or TRBV12-4 with TRBJ1-2; 10 bases agree with TRBD1. The trim removed 6 bases at V and 6 bases at J, leaving 10 bases unmatched. The CDR3 has 15 amino acids.

By share, this clonotype ranks as medium-sized. The chain is built from TRBV11-2 and TRBJ2-1; D remains ambiguous. Trimming removed 6 bases at V and 5 bases at J, with 11 bases between. This CDR3 spans 13 amino acids. Germline V CDR1 and CDR2: SGHAT, FQNNGV. In DNA form, the CDR3 reads TGTGCCAGCAGTTTCACTTGGGACAATGAGCAGTTCTTC. Protein product: CASSFTWDNEQFF.

This clonotype was seen at least ten times. The chain joins TRBV6-5 to TRBJ2-5, with TRBD2 matching over 10 bases. The V segment lost 6 bases and the J segment 5 bases; nucleotides outside the gene matches: 6. Per the germline V gene, CDR1 is MNHEY and CDR2 is SVGAGI. The CDR3 is 14 residues long. The CDR3 here is CASSYSGRQETQYF. In nucleotides, the CDR3 is TGTGCCAGCAGCTATAGCGGGAGGCAGGAGACCCAGTACTTC.

This clonotype was counted ten times or more. In nucleotides, the CDR3 is TGTGCCAGCATGGGCACCCTTGGGAGCCAAGAGACCCAGTACTTC. Protein sequence: CASMGTLGSQETQYF. The rearrangement links TRBV5-4 to TRBJ2-5; D is possibly TRBD2 (5 bases). The CDR3 contains 15 residues. The V end was cut by 6 bases, the J end by 1 base, with 16 bases between. Per germline, CDR1 SGHNT and CDR2 YYREEE (reference sequence).

This clonotype has ten or more counts. The chain couples TRBV30 to TRBJ1-1; 7 positions match TRBD1. The CDR3 loop spans 12 amino acids. The trim removed 4 bases at V and 8 bases at J, leaving 7 bases unmatched. CDR1 is GTSNPN and CDR2 is SVGIG in the germline V gene (reference sequence). CDR3 coding DNA: TGTGCCTGGAAGCAGGGGGTTAGGGAAGCTTTCTTT. It translates to CAWKQGVREAFF.

About this clonotype itself: This may be a read error: a much more frequent sequence differs by one nucleotide. The J gene is TRBJ2-2, the V gene TRBV7-8, with 11 positions matching TRBD2. This CDR3 has 16 residues. Germline CDR1 reads SGHVS; CDR2 reads FQNEAQ. The J segment lost 7 bases and the V segment lost 8 bases, leaving 12 bases of the junction unmatched. As DNA, the CDR3 is TGTGCCAGCCTCCCCACTAGCGGGAGTGTAATCGGGGAGCTGTTTTTT. This sequence encodes CASLPTSGSVIGELFF.

CDR3 in DNA: TGTGCCAGCAGTGAATTTAGGACAGGGGGAAGGGCTGAAGCTTTCTTT. Translation gives CASSEFRTGGRAEAFF. The chain combines TRBV25-1 with TRBJ1-1; TRBD1 agrees at 10 bases. The CDR3 consists of 16 residues. The V gene's germline CDR1 is MGHDK and CDR2 SYGVNS. The ends lost 1 base at V and 6 bases at J; junction bases unmatched: 8.

This clonotype was seen at least ten times. This chain joins TRBV11-2 and TRBJ1-2, with D unclear. V lost 5 bases and J 0 bases, leaving 10 bases between the germline ends. The germline CDR1 and CDR2 sequences are SGHAT and FQNNGV. CDR3 length equals 14 residues. The DNA for the CDR3 is TGTGCCAGCAGCGTAGCGGGGACTAACTATGGCTACACCTTC. It codes for CASSVAGTNYGYTF.

Ten or more counts support this clonotype. The genes are TRBV29-1 and TRBJ2-5; 10 bases align to TRBD2. CDR1 is SQVTM and CDR2 is ANQGSEA in the germline V gene. The CDR3 contains 16 residues. V shed 5 bases, J shed 4 bases, and the junction held 13 bases outside the gene matches. As DNA, the CDR3 is TGCAGCGTTTTAGGATTGGTACTAGCGGGATCAGAGACCCAGTACTTC. It encodes CSVLGLVLAGSETQYF.

This clonotype was recorded at least ten times. V gene TRBV6-6 combines with J gene TRBJ1-5; D gene unclear. V was trimmed by 2 bases and J by 9 bases, leaving 11 bases between them. There are 13 residues in the CDR3. Per germline, CDR1 MNHNY and CDR2 SVGAGI (reference sequence). CDR3 bases: TGTGCCAGCAGTTACACCGGAGTGGGGCCCCAGCATTTT. Translating gives CASSYTGVGPQHF.

This clonotype was seen at least ten times. The V and J genes are TRBV20-1 and TRBJ2-7; TRBD2 aligns across 7 bases. The V segment lost 6 bases and the J segment 0 bases; nucleotides outside the gene matches: 8. Germline values: CDR1 DFQATT, CDR2 SNEGSKA (reference sequence). This CDR3 contains 14 residues. DNA of the CDR3: TGCAGTGCAGAGTTGCTAGCGGTCTCCTACGAGCAGTACTTC. This translates into CSAELLAVSYEQYF.

CDR3 in DNA: TGCAGCGTTGACGGGGACAGGGGTAGAGATATTCAGTACTTC. Its protein product is CSVDGDRGRDIQYF. The V and J genes are TRBV29-1 and TRBJ2-4, with 10 bases fitting TRBD1. J lost 10 bases, V lost 3 bases, and 9 bases had no gene match. The CDR3 loop spans 14 amino acids. Per germline, CDR1 SQVTM and CDR2 ANQGSEA.

V and J are TRBV6-5 and TRBJ1-4, with 9 bases identical to TRBD1. J lost 6 bases, V lost 2 bases, and 7 bases had no gene match. This CDR3 is built from 16 residues. Germline-derived CDR1 and CDR2 are MNHEY and SVGAGI. The CDR3 DNA reads TGTGCCAGCAGTTACCCCCACCGGGACAGGGATGAAAAACTGTTTTTT. Translated, it gives CASSYPHRDRDEKLFF.

The rearrangement uses TRBV2 and TRBJ1-5; 9 nucleotides agree with TRBD1. Germline V gives CDR1 SNHLY, CDR2 FYNNEI. Trimming cost V 5 bases and J 5 bases; bases outside gene matches: 7. This CDR3 has 15 residues. CDR3 amino acids: CASSYTGGVHQPQHF. CDR3 bases: TGTGCCAGCAGTTACACAGGGGGCGTACATCAGCCCCAGCATTTT.

The chain combines TRBV4-1 with TRBJ2-3; D perhaps matches TRBD2 (5 bases). The length of the CDR3 is 15 residues. The V end was cut by 4 bases, the J end by 1 base, with 12 bases between. Germline CDR1 reads MGHRA; CDR2 reads YSYEKL. The CDR3, as DNA: TGCGCCAGCAGCCTGCTAGCAGACCGCACAGATACGCAGTATTTT. Its translation is CASSLLADRTDTQYF.

This clonotype was counted a few times. This chain uses TRBV4-1 with TRBJ1-1, with TRBD1 matching over 7 bases. Germline V CDR1 and CDR2: MGHRA, YSYEKL. The CDR3 covers 15 residues. Trimming removed 5 bases from V and 0 bases from J; junction bases left unmatched: 6. The CDR3 DNA sequence: TGCGCCAGCAGCGCCCGACAGGGTTTGAACACTGAAGCTTTCTTT. Its protein is CASSARQGLNTEAFF.

A note on this clonotype: The CDR3 does not close with the conserved phenylalanine or tryptophan, likely indicating a read error. The chain is built from TRBV7-2 and TRBJ2-7; D not resolved. The CDR3 runs to 11 residues. V dropped 5 bases and J dropped 4 bases, with 6 bases sitting between them. Germline loops: CDR1 SGHTA, CDR2 FQGNSA. The CDR3 sequence: CASSTSYEQYL. As DNA, the CDR3 is TGTGCCAGCAGCACTTCTTACGAGCAGTACCTC.

The table lists this clonotype with many counts. CDR3 bases: TGTGCCAGCAGCTTAGGTCGGGGTACTAGCGGGAAGAGGAATGAGCAGTTCTTC. Residues: CASSLGRGTSGKRNEQFF. The chain uses TRBV7-2 and TRBJ2-1; 10 bases agree with TRBD2. CDR1 and CDR2 (germline): SGHTA, FQGNSA. There are 18 residues in the CDR3. The V and J ends lost 1 base and 7 bases, in that order; junction bases with no gene match: 13.

This clonotype has a single count. This may arise from a read error, as a much more abundant clone is one base away. The CDR3 loop is CSVAGGLRTNTEAFF. Here the CDR3 DNA reads TGCAGCGTTGCAGGGGGCTTGAGGACGAACACTGAAGCTTTCTTT. This chain uses TRBV29-1 with TRBJ1-1, with 8 positions matching TRBD1. This CDR3 is built from 15 residues. Germline values: CDR1 SQVTM, CDR2 ANQGSEA. Germline trimming cut 4 bases from V and 1 base from J; bases unmatched to any gene: 8.

V usage is TRBV24-1 and J usage is TRBJ1-2; no clear D gene. V was shortened by 2 bases and J by 3 bases, with 9 bases between the two germline ends. This CDR3 region has 14 residues. Germline loops: CDR1 KGHDR, CDR2 SFDVKD. CDR3 nucleotides: TGTGCCACCAGTGATTCAACACAATACTATGGCTACACCTTC. This sequence encodes CATSDSTQYYGYTF.